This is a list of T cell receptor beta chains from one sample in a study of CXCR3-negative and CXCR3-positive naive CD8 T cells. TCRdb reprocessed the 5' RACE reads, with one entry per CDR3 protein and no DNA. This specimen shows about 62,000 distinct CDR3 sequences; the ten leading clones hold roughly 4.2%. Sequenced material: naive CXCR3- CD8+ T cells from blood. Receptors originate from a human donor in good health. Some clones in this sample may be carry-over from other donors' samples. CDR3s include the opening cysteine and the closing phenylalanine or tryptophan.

CASSPHTGPTAKNIQYF	TRBV4-1	TRBJ2-4
CSALNRQGLGQDEQYF	TRBV20-1	TRBJ2-7
CASSTGIEAFF	TRBV27	TRBJ1-1
CASSIPSANVLTF	TRBV6-2/TRBV6-3	TRBJ2-6
CASSQGVSWMNTEAFF	TRBV4-3	TRBJ1-1
CASARWGGTEAFF	TRBV2	TRBJ1-1
CAISALERGGWDTQYF	TRBV10-3	TRBJ2-3
CASSLAPKRADNEQFF	TRBV7-8	TRBJ2-1
CASSGDGNTGELFF	TRBV25-1	TRBJ2-2
CSVVGQVPEAFF	TRBV29-1	TRBJ1-1
CASSPEGAPDYGYTF	TRBV7-6	TRBJ1-2
CASSLGRLQASEQYF	TRBV27	TRBJ2-7
CASRTNTGELFF	TRBV5-4	TRBJ2-2
CSAIGQGLPLSNQPQHF	TRBV20-1	TRBJ1-5
CASGSVASEQYF	TRBV18	TRBJ2-7
CASSLRGALSYEQYF	TRBV5-5	TRBJ2-7
CASSQYTGNYGYTF	TRBV4-3	TRBJ1-2
CASSSYMGHNEQFF	TRBV7-9	TRBJ2-1
CASSFPGGGQEINTGELFF	TRBV12-3/TRBV12-4	TRBJ2-2
CAWSVSFASYEQYF	TRBV30	TRBJ2-7
CARSLTYGRPKNIQYF	TRBV5-3	TRBJ2-4
CASSWGTGDTEAFF	TRBV6-5	TRBJ1-1
CASSPHAGGLTDTQYF	TRBV6-2/TRBV6-3	TRBJ2-3
CSVDANNEQFF	TRBV29-1	TRBJ2-1
CSARDPLSGSLDEQYF	TRBV20-1	TRBJ2-7
CASSSTLSAGEVEETQYF	TRBV6-5	TRBJ2-5
CASSRGPRSSYEQYF	TRBV6-2/TRBV6-3	TRBJ2-7
CSARSIGYYEQYF	TRBV20-1	TRBJ2-7
CSVEDRMGLSGANVLTF	TRBV29-1	TRBJ2-6
CASSLSGGPSYEQYF	TRBV7-8	TRBJ2-7
CASSYSVAGQDNEQFF	TRBV6-5	TRBJ2-1
CASSRDRGRLGANVLTF	TRBV23-1	TRBJ2-6
CASSQGGNTEAFF	TRBV4-1	TRBJ1-1
CSARVKDTQYF	TRBV20-1	TRBJ2-3
CAISESSDRSYEQYF	TRBV10-3	TRBJ2-7
CSFRTSGRRDTQYF	TRBV29-1	TRBJ2-3
CSARQYFDGANSNQPQHF	TRBV20-1	TRBJ1-5